The clone carrying this TCR beta chain showed up many times. The antigen is unknown. This sample is drawn from a study of T-cell reconstitution after alpha-beta-depleted transplantation in children. Findings and limits, study-wide: High day-60 TCRbeta diversity in some patients came from surviving recipient T cells and thymic progenitors. Most T-cell counts and diversity one year after the transplant came from T cells that were newly produced. Two months or so post-transplant, alpha-beta T cells reportedly derived from several hundred expanded graft clones.

Molecular barcoding with unique molecular identifiers was used for the TCRbeta library. Each CDR3 protein gets one entry after TCRdb re-called the PCR reads with MiXCR. The sample comprises about 250,000 distinct CDR3 sequences, about 24% of which are singletons, and 4% to 5.5% rests with the top ten. This CDR3 is 13 amino acids long. Between the trimmed V and J ends, which lost 6 bases and 4 bases, there was a span of 9 bases. The chain joins TRBV12-3 or TRBV12-4 to TRBJ1-4, with D unresolved. This clonotype was obtained from a female patient younger than 10 who had a stem cell transplant for congenital amegakaryocytic thrombocytopenia, so the T cells may come from the graft donor. The starting material was PBMCs, mostly from graft donor cells, obtained 360 days after TCRalphabeta/CD19-depleted stem cell transplant. Written as DNA, the CDR3 is TGTGCCAGCAGGGGTCCTTTTAATGAAAAACTGTTTTTT. It yields the protein CASRGPFNEKLFF.